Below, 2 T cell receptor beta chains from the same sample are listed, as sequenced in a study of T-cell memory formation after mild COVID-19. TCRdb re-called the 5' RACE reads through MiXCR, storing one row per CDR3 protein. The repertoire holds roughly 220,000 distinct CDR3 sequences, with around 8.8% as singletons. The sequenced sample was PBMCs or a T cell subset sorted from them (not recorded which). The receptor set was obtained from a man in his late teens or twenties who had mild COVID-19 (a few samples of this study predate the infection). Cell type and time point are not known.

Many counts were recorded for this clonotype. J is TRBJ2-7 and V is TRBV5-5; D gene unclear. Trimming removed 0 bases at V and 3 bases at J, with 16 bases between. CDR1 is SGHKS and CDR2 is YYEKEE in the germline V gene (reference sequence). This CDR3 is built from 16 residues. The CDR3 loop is CASSLEAGFVSYEQYV. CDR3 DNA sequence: TGTGCCAGCAGCTTGGAGGCTGGCTTCGTAAGCTACGAGCAGTACGTC.

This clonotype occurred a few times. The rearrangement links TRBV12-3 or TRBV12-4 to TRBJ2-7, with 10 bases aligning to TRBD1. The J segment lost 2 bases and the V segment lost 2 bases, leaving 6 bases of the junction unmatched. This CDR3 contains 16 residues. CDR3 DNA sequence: TGTGCCAGCAGTTTAATGCGGGACAGGGGCCCCTACGAGCAGTACTTC. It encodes CASSLMRDRGPYEQYF.